This T cell receptor (beta chain) stems from a study of T cell changes during pregnancy in multiple sclerosis. Method: immunoSEQ multiplex PCR; TCRdb's copy keeps in-frame clones and lacks some. In the table there are 65,000 to 85,000 clones, 92% of which are singletons. The J segment lost 9 bases and the V segment lost 2 bases, leaving 11 bases of the junction unmatched. Germline V gene lookup returns CDR1 SGHDT and CDR2 YYEEEE. This CDR3 has 16 residues. This sequence joins TRBV5-6 and TRBJ2-1, with 10 nucleotides matching TRBD2. This specimen consisted of peripheral blood, obtained after pregnancy. This receptor was taken from a female donor with multiple sclerosis, enrolled in a pregnancy study. The CDR3 DNA is TGTGCCAGCAGCTTCCCGGGAGAGCTAGCGGGAGTTGAGCAGTTCTTC. It is translated as CASSFPGELAGVEQFF.